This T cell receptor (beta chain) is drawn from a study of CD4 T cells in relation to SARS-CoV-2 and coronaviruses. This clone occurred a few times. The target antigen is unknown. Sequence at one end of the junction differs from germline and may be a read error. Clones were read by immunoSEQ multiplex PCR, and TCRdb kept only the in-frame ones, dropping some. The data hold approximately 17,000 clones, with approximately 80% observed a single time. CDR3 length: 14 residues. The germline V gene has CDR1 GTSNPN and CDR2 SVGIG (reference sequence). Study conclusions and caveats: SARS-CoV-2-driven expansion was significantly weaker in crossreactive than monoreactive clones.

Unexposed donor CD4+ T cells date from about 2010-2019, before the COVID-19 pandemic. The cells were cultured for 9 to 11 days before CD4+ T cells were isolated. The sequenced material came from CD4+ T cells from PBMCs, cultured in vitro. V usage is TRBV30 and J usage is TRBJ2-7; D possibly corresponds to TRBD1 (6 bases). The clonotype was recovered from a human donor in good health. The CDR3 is CAWGKTGQFYVQYF. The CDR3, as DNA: TGTGCCTGGGGGAAGACAGGCCAATTCTACGTGCAGTACTTC.